This section outlines one TCR beta chain sequence together with its context. These data are taken from a study of blood T cell repertoires in COVID-19. The ends lost 6 bases at V and 4 bases at J; junction bases unmatched: 5. The CDR3 is made up of 15 amino acids. Germline-derived CDR1 and CDR2 are SNHLY and FYNNEI. Some clones are missing from TCRdb's copy, which holds only in-frame ones; the method was immunoSEQ multiplex PCR. This sample has roughly 100,000 clones, with around 90% found just once. The TCR originated in a man between 45 and 60 years old with acute or convalescent COVID-19. The source material was peripheral blood. The chain uses TRBV2 and TRBJ2-3; 12 nucleotides line up with TRBD2. The chain's CDR3 is CASRPGLAGADTQYF. CDR3 DNA sequence: TGTGCCAGCAGACCGGGACTAGCGGGCGCAGATACGCAGTATTTT.